This T cell receptor (beta chain) was captured by sequencing in a study of blood T cell repertoires in COVID-19. Whole-study context: The origin of the acute and convalescent COVID-19 samples was the United States, Italy and Spain.

The repertoire was sequenced with immunoSEQ multiplex PCR; TCRdb's copy has only in-frame clones and lacks some. The data contain approximately 210,000 clones, approximately 86% of them singletons. Trimming took 0 bases from V and 8 from J, leaving 16 bases between them. The CDR3 has 16 residues. Germline V gene data show CDR1 as LGHNA and CDR2 as YSLEER. The receptor was isolated from a man younger than 35 with active or convalescent COVID-19. The chain combines TRBV4-3 with TRBJ1-4; tentatively, D is TRBD1 (6 bases). Input material: peripheral blood. The CDR3 nucleotides read TGCGCCAGCAGCCAAGATCATGGGGGGGGCAACGAAAAACTGTTTTTT. This sequence encodes CASSQDHGGGNEKLFF.